Presented here are 6 T cell receptor beta chains from one specimen sequenced in a study of T cell changes during pregnancy in multiple sclerosis. The assay was immunoSEQ multiplex PCR, and TCRdb's table has in-frame clones only and misses some. The table records 90,000 to 120,000 clones, 94% of them present only once. Sequenced material: peripheral blood, taken before pregnancy. Receptor source: a female donor with multiple sclerosis, enrolled in a pregnancy study.

This chain connects TRBV2 to TRBJ1-5, with 8 positions matching TRBD1. Germline trimming cut 7 bases from V and 7 bases from J; bases unmatched to any gene: 6. CDR1 and CDR2 from the germline V gene are SNHLY and FYNNEI. The CDR3 extends over 13 amino acids. CDR3 protein: CASTRTGMQPQHF. The CDR3 bases are TGTGCCAGCACCAGGACAGGGATGCAGCCCCAGCATTTT.

The CDR3: CASSSTGASYEQYF. In DNA, the CDR3 is TGTGCCAGCAGCTCAACAGGAGCCTCCTACGAGCAGTACTTC. The rearrangement joins TRBV7-9 to TRBJ2-7, with D perhaps matching TRBD1 (5 bases). From germline, CDR1 is SEHNR and CDR2 FQNEAQ (reference sequence). This CDR3 is built from 14 residues. V was shortened by 4 bases and J by 0 bases, with 10 bases between the two germline ends.

The rearrangement uses TRBV27 and TRBJ2-5, with 10 bases matching TRBD2. The CDR3 covers 16 residues. Germline lookup yields CDR1 MNHEY and CDR2 SMNVEV (reference sequence). The trim removed 2 bases at V and 4 bases at J, leaving 7 bases unmatched. The CDR3 loop is CASSLTIAGGGETQYF. CDR3 in DNA: TGTGCCAGCAGTTTAACGATAGCGGGAGGTGGAGAGACCCAGTACTTC.

This clone showed up just once. The chain uses TRBV5-4 and TRBJ2-7; 10 positions match TRBD2. Germline V gene lookup returns CDR1 SGHNT and CDR2 YYREEE (reference sequence). The junction had 6 bases not matched to a gene; V was cut back by 4 bases and J by 5 bases. The length of the CDR3 is 14 residues. DNA of the CDR3: TGTGCCAGCAGCGCAGGGACTAGCGCCAACGAGCAGTACTTC. Translation: CASSAGTSANEQYF.

The rearrangement uses TRBV5-4 and TRBJ2-1; TRBD1 matches at 9 bases. CDR3 length equals 19 residues. The V gene's germline CDR1 is SGHNT and CDR2 YYREEE (reference sequence). The junction had 15 bases not matched to a gene; V was cut back by 5 bases and J by 0 bases. The CDR3 bases are TGTGCCAGCAGAAACTTCGGACAGGGGCGACAGAGCTCCTACAATGAGCAGTTCTTC. Encoded protein: CASRNFGQGRQSSYNEQFF.

The chain couples TRBV10-2 to TRBJ1-1, with a weak D call TRBD1 (6 bases). Germline values: CDR1 WSHSY, CDR2 SAAADI. This CDR3 region has 13 residues. The germline V and J ends were trimmed by 6 bases and 4 bases, with 12 bases remaining between them. DNA for the CDR3: TGCGCCAGCAGACCGGGACATCTCACTGAAGCTTTCTTT. This encodes CASRPGHLTEAFF.